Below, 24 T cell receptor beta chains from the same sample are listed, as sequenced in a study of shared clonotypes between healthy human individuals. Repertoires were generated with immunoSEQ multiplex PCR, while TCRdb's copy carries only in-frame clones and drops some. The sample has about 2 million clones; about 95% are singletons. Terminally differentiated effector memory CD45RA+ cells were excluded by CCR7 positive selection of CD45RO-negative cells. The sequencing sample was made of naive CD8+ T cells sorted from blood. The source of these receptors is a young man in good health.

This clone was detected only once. The CDR3 is CASITGQAFEVNTEAFF. DNA for the CDR3: TGTGCCAGCATAACGGGACAGGCATTTGAGGTGAACACTGAAGCTTTCTTT. The J gene is TRBJ1-1, the V gene TRBV2, with TRBD1 identical over 8 bases. Germline CDR1 and CDR2: SNHLY and FYNNEI. CDR3 length: 17 residues. V lost 7 bases and J lost 0; bases outside the gene matches: 13.

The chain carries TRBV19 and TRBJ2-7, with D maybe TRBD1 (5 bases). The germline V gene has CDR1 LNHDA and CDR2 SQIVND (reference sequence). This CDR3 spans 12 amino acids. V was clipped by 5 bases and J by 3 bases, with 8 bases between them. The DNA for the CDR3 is TGTGCCAGTAGTTTCCAGGGCTACGAGCAGTACTTC. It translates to CASSFQGYEQYF.

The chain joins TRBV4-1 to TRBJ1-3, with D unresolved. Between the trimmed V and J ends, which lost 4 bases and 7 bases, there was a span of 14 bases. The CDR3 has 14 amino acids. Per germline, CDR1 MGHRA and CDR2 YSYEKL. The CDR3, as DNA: TGCGCCAGCAGCCTACCAGGTCCTCGGAACACCATATATTTT. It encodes CASSLPGPRNTIYF.

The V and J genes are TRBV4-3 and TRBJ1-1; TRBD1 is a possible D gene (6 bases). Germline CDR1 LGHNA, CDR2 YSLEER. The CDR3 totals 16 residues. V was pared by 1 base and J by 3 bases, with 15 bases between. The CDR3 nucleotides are TGCGCCAGCAGCCAAGGAACCACAGGGTGGGACACTGAAGCTTTCTTT. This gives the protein CASSQGTTGWDTEAFF.

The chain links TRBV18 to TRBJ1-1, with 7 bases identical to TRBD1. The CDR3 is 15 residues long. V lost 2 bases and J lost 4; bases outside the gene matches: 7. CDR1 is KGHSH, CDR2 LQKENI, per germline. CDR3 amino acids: CASSPTTGVPTEAFF. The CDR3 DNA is TGTGCCAGCTCACCAACAACAGGGGTCCCCACTGAAGCTTTCTTT.

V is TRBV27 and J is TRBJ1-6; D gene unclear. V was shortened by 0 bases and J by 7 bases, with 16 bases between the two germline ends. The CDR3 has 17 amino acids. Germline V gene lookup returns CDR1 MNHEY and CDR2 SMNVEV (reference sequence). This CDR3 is CASSLSSSLKGNSPLHF. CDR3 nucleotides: TGTGCCAGCAGTTTATCGTCGAGCCTAAAAGGGAATTCACCCCTCCACTTT.

The chain's CDR3 is CASSGGYAGELFF. For the CDR3, the DNA is TGCGCCAGCAGTGGAGGGTATGCCGGGGAGCTGTTTTTT. This chain connects TRBV10-2 to TRBJ2-2; tentatively, D is TRBD2 (5 bases). CDR1 and CDR2 from the germline V gene are WSHSY and SAAADI. V was trimmed by 4 bases and J by 6 bases, leaving 9 bases between them. The CDR3 is 13 residues long.

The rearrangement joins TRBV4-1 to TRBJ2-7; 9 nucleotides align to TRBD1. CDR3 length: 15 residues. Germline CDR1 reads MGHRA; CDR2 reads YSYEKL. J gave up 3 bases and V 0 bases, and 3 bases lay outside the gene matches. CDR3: CASSQDGTGNYEQYF. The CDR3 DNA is TGCGCCAGCAGCCAAGATGGGACAGGGAACTACGAGCAGTACTTC.

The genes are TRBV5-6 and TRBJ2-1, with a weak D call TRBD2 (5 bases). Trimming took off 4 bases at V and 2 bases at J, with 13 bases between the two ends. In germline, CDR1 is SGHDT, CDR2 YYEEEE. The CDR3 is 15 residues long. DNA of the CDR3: TGTGCCAGCAGCCCCGGGGTACCAGCCTACAATGAGCAGTTCTTC. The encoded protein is CASSPGVPAYNEQFF.

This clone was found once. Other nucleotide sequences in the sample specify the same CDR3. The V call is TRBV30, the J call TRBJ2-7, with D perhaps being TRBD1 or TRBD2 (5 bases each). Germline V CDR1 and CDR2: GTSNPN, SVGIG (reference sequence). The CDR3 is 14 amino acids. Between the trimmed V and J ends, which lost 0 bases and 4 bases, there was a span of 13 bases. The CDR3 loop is CAWSVRGTPYEQYF. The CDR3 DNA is TGTGCCTGGAGTGTACGAGGGACGCCTTACGAGCAGTACTTC.

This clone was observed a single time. As DNA, the CDR3 is TGTGCCAGCAGTTTAGAGGAGGGACTTCAGCAGTACTTC. This codes for CASSLEEGLQQYF. The chain recombines TRBV27 with TRBJ2-7, with a tentative D call TRBD2 (6 bases). Germline CDR1 MNHEY, CDR2 SMNVEV (reference sequence). The CDR3 runs to 13 residues. Trimming pared 2 bases from V and 8 bases from J, leaving 13 bases between.

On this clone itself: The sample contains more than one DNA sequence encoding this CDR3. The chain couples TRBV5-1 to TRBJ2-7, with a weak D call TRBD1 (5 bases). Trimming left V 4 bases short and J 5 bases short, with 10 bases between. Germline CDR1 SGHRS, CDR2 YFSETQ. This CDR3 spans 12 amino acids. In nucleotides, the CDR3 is TGCGCCAGCAGCCTGGGCAGGGACGAGCAGTACTTC. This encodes CASSLGRDEQYF. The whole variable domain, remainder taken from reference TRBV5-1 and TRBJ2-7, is KAGVTQTPRYLIKTRGQQVTLSCSPISGHRSVSWYQQTPGQGLQFLFEYFSETQRNKGNFPGRFSGRQFSNSRSEMNVSTLELGDSALYLCASSLGRDEQYFGPGTRLTVT.

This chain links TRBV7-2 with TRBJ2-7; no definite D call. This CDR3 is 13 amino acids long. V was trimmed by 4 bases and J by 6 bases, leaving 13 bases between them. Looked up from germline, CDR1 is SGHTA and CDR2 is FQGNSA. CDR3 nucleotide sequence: TGTGCCAGCAGCTCCTTATCGCTTGGCGAGCAGTACTTC. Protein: CASSSLSLGEQYF. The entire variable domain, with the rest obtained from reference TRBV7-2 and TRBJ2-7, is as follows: GAGVSQSPSNKVTEKGKDVELRCDPISGHTALYWYRQSLGQGLEFLIYFQGNSAPDKSGLPSDRFSAERTGGSVSTLTIQRTQQEDSAVYLCASSSLSLGEQYFGPGTRLTVT.

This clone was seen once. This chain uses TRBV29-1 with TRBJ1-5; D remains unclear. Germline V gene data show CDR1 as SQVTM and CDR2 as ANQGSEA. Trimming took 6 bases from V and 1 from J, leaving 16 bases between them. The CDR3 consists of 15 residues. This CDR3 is CSVDKFEGSNQPQHF. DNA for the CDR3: TGCAGCGTAGACAAGTTTGAGGGAAGCAATCAGCCCCAGCATTTT.

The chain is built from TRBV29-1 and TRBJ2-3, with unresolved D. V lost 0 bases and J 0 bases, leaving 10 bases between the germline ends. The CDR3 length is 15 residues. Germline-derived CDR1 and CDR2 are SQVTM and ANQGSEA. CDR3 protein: CSVEESADSTDTQYF. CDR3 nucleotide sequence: TGCAGCGTTGAAGAAAGTGCGGATAGCACAGATACGCAGTATTTT.

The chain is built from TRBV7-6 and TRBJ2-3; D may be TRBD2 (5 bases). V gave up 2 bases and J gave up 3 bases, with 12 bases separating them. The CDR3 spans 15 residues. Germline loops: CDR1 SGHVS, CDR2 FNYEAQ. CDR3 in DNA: TGTGCCAGCAGCTTATTAGCCACGGGAACAGATACGCAGTATTTT. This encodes CASSLLATGTDTQYF. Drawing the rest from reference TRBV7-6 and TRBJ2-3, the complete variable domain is GAGVSQSPRYKVTKRGQDVALRCDPISGHVSLYWYRQALGQGPEFLTYFNYEAQQDKSGLPNDRFSAERPEGSISTLTIQRTEQRDSAMYRCASSLLATGTDTQYFGPGTRLTVL.

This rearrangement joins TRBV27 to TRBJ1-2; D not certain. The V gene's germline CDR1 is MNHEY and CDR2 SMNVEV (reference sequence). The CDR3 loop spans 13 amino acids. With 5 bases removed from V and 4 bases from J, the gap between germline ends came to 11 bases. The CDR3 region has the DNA TGTGCCAGCAGTCCCAGACCCATCTATGGCTACACCTTC. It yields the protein CASSPRPIYGYTF.

The CDR3 loop reads CASSGGGSFDTGELFF. The CDR3, as DNA: TGTGCCTCCAGCGGAGGCGGGAGCTTCGACACCGGGGAGCTGTTTTTT. The chain links TRBV27 to TRBJ2-2, with 7 nucleotides matching TRBD2. V lost 11 bases to trimming and J lost 3 bases; unmatched junction nucleotides: 15. The CDR3 length is 16 residues. Germline assignment: CDR1 MNHEY and CDR2 SMNVEV (reference sequence).

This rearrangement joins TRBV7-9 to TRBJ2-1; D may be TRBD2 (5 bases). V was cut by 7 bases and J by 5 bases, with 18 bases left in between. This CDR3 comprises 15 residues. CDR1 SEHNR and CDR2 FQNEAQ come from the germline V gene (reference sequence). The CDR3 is CASKSLAGENNEQFF. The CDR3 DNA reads TGTGCCAGCAAATCCCTAGCTGGGGAAAACAATGAGCAGTTCTTC.

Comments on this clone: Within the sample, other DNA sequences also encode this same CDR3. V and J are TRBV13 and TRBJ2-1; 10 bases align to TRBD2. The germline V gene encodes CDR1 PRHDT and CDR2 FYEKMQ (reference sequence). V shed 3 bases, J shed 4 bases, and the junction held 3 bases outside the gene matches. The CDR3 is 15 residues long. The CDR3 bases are TGTGCCAGCAGCTTGGGACTAGCGCCTTACAATGAGCAGTTCTTC. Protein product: CASSLGLAPYNEQFF.

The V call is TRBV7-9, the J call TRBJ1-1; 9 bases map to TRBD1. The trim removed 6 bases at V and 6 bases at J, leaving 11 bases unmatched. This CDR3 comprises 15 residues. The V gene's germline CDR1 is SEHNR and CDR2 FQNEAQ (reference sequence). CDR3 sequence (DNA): TGTGCCAGCAGGTTACAGGGGGCGCCAGGACCTGAAGCTTTCTTT. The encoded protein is CASRLQGAPGPEAFF. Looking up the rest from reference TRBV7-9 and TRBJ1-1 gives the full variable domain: DTGVSQNPRHKITKRGQNVTFRCDPISEHNRLYWYRQTLGQGPEFLTYFQNEAQLEKSRLLSDRFSAERPKGSFSTLEIQRTEQGDSAMYLCASRLQGAPGPEAFFGQGTRLTVV.

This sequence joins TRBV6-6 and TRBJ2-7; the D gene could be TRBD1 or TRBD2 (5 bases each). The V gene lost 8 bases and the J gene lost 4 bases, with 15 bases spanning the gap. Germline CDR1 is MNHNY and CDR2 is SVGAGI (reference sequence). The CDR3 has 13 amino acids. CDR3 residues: CASYPDGGYEQYF. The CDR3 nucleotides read TGTGCCAGCTATCCTGATGGGGGATACGAGCAGTACTTC.

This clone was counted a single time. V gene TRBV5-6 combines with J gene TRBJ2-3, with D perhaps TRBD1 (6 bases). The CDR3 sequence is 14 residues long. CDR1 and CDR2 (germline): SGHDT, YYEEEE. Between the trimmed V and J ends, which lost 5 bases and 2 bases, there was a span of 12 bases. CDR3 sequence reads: CASSSDSYTDTQYF. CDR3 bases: TGTGCCAGCAGTTCGGACAGTTACACAGATACGCAGTATTTT.

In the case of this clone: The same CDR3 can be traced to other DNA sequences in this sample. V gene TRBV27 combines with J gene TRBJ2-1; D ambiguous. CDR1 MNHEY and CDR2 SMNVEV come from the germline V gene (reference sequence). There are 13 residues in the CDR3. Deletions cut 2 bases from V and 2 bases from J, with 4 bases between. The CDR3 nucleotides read TGTGCCAGCAGTTTAACCCCCTACAATGAGCAGTTCTTC. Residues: CASSLTPYNEQFF.